This T cell receptor (beta chain) was observed in a study of blood T cell repertoires in COVID-19. Study-level information: T cells, B-cell-depleted T cells, or PBMCs supplied cDNA or gDNA.

Regarding this clone: Other DNA sequences in this specimen translate into the identical CDR3.

Only in-frame clones appear in the TCRdb table, and some are missing; sequencing was by immunoSEQ multiplex PCR. Among roughly 220,000 clones listed, roughly 79% were seen once. V lost 4 bases, J lost 4 bases, and 5 bases stayed unmatched. CDR3 size: 14 residues. Looked up from germline, CDR1 is SGHRS and CDR2 is YFSETQ. Participants were aged about 18 to 100 years from roughly 26 US areas. The sequencing sample was made of PBMCs or T cells enriched from blood (not recorded which). This chain links TRBV5-1 with TRBJ1-2, with 9 bases aligning to TRBD1. The sequence derives from a man aged 40-49 years who had recovered from COVID-19. The CDR3 DNA reads as TGCGCCAGCAGCCCGATGACAGGGGGCTATGGCTACACCTTC. Translation gives CASSPMTGGYGYTF.